This note documents a single T cell receptor (beta chain) sequence. Trimming shortened V by 7 bases and J by 3 bases, and 7 bases separated the two germline ends. The CDR3 runs 11 residues. From germline, CDR1 is MDHEN and CDR2 SYDVKM. Followed longitudinally, the Seattle patients had been enrolled during active infection. Per the original data handling: Using reference gene primer amplification, nucleated cell counts were estimated. Repertoires were generated with immunoSEQ multiplex PCR, while TCRdb's copy carries only in-frame clones and drops some. V and J calls and clone size come straight from that table; D and trimming were deduced from the DNA. Of some 310,000 clones in the sample, 85% to 90% were seen once. This record comes from a study of blood T cell repertoires in COVID-19. Study-level information: Italy, Spain and the United States were the sources of the convalescent and acute COVID-19 samples. From T cells, B-cell-depleted T cells, or PBMCs came the material, which was cDNA or gDNA.

Sequences were obtained from peripheral blood. The receptor comes from a woman aged 40 to 55 with COVID-19, enrolled during active disease. The chain uses TRBV28 and TRBJ2-7; D gene ambiguous. CDR3 bases: TGTGCCAGCAACAGTCTCTACGAGCAGTACTTC. Protein sequence: CASNSLYEQYF.